At least ten counts were recorded for the clone carrying this T cell receptor (beta chain). Its matching antigen is unknown. These data originate in a study of CD8 T cells in ankylosing spondylitis. The study, taken as a whole, reports: Apparently characteristic of ankylosing spondylitis blood was a TCR beta motif (eight highly homologous variants).

TCRdb re-derived calls from the 5' RACE reads in MiXCR, one entry per CDR3 protein. The sample lists about 390,000 distinct CDR3 sequences, about a fifth seen once, with about 16% in the top ten. V lost 3 bases and J 8 bases, leaving 7 bases between the germline ends. There are 11 residues in the CDR3. The source is a male donor with ankylosing spondylitis. Source material: blood, either unsorted or a sorted T cell fraction (not recorded which). The chain recombines TRBV12-3 or TRBV12-4 with TRBJ1-2; D call uncertain. The CDR3, as DNA: TGTGCCAGCAGTTTGCACTCCGGCTACACCTTC. Translating gives CASSLHSGYTF.